These 22 T cell receptor beta chains were all obtained from the same sample, sequenced in a study of T-cell reconstitution after alpha-beta-depleted transplantation in children. Researchers prepared the TCRbeta library using unique molecular identifiers, the study reports. One entry per CDR3 protein, called by TCRdb with MiXCR from the PCR reads. In the table there are hundreds of thousands of distinct CDR3 sequences, approximately 12% of which are singletons. Sequences were derived from PBMCs, mostly from graft donor cells, sampled 360 days after TCRalphabeta/CD19-depleted stem cell transplant. Receptors originate from a male patient younger than 18 who had a stem cell transplant for acute myeloid leukemia, so the T cells may come from the graft donor.

This clonotype was seen ten or more times. The chain recombines TRBV7-2 with TRBJ1-1, with a weak D call TRBD1 (6 bases). V shed 0 bases and J shed 0 bases, with 11 bases lying between them. The CDR3 extends over 16 amino acids. Germline CDR1 and CDR2: SGHTA and FQGNSA. The CDR3 DNA sequence: TGTGCCAGCAGCTTAGCGTGGAAGGGGGTGAACACTGAAGCTTTCTTT. It translates to CASSLAWKGVNTEAFF. Full variable domain (remainder filled in from reference TRBV7-2 and TRBJ1-1): GAGVSQSPSNKVTEKGKDVELRCDPISGHTALYWYRQSLGQGLEFLIYFQGNSAPDKSGLPSDRFSAERTGGSVSTLTIQRTQQEDSAVYLCASSLAWKGVNTEAFFGQGTRLTVV.

This clonotype has at least ten counts. The rearrangement uses TRBV7-9 and TRBJ2-1; tentative D call: TRBD2 (5 bases). Looked up from germline, CDR1 is SEHNR and CDR2 is FQNEAQ (reference sequence). V gave up 1 base and J gave up 4 bases, with 14 bases separating them. The CDR3 has 16 residues. CDR3 coding DNA: TGTGCCAGCAGCTTAGAGGTAGGGTCGGGGTACAATGAGCAGTTCTTC. Encoded protein: CASSLEVGSGYNEQFF.

V usage is TRBV12-3 or TRBV12-4 and J usage is TRBJ2-1; 13 nucleotides line up with TRBD2. Trimming at V came to 6 bases and at J to 1 base, leaving 9 bases not matched to a gene. CDR3 length: 18 amino acids. CDR3 sequence: CASSPLGTSGKSYNEQFF. For the CDR3, the DNA is TGTGCCAGCAGCCCCCTCGGGACTAGCGGGAAATCCTACAATGAGCAGTTCTTC.

This clonotype was seen more than once but under ten times. The chain links TRBV27 to TRBJ2-2, with unresolved D. Germline assignment: CDR1 MNHEY and CDR2 SMNVEV (reference sequence). The CDR3 is 12 amino acids. The V end was cut by 4 bases, the J end by 6 bases, with 6 bases between. The CDR3: CASSSLSGELFF. In DNA, the CDR3 is TGTGCCAGCAGTTCCCTTTCCGGGGAGCTGTTTTTT.

The chain uses TRBV10-3 and TRBJ2-4, with 9 bases identical to TRBD1. There are 16 residues in the CDR3. Germline V gives CDR1 ENHRY, CDR2 SYGVKD. The trim removed 3 bases at V and 6 bases at J, leaving 9 bases unmatched. The CDR3 is CAISEKDRGVINIQYF. The CDR3 DNA reads TGTGCCATCAGTGAAAAGGACAGGGGTGTAATAAACATTCAGTACTTC.

This clonotype was detected many times. The chain joins TRBV28 to TRBJ2-1; 7 nucleotides agree with TRBD1. The CDR3 consists of 17 residues. The ends lost 3 bases at V and 6 bases at J; junction bases unmatched: 14. Looked up from germline, CDR1 is MDHEN and CDR2 is SYDVKM. CDR3 protein: CASSFPRKGARVNEQFF. For the CDR3, the DNA is TGTGCCAGCAGTTTCCCCCGCAAGGGGGCGCGGGTCAATGAGCAGTTCTTC.

This chain connects TRBV7-2 to TRBJ2-6; the match to TRBD1 covers 8 bases. CDR1 is SGHTA, CDR2 FQGNSA, per germline. V shed 5 bases, J shed 6 bases, and the junction held 6 bases outside the gene matches. CDR3 length: 15 amino acids. CDR3 coding DNA: TGTGCCAGCAGCCTTCCAGGGGGCGTGGCCAACGTCCTGACTTTC. This codes for CASSLPGGVANVLTF.

This clonotype was seen a few times. The chain carries TRBV12-3 or TRBV12-4 and TRBJ1-6, with D perhaps TRBD1 (5 bases). V gave up 1 base and J gave up 10 bases, with 11 bases separating them. The CDR3 covers 14 residues. CDR3: CASSLGAGSSPLHF. As DNA, the CDR3 is TGTGCCAGCAGTTTAGGGGCAGGGAGCTCACCCCTCCACTTT.

This clonotype was detected many times. The junction departs from the called germline gene at one end, perhaps through a read error. J is TRBJ2-5 and V is TRBV12-3 or TRBV12-4; TRBD1 might be the D (6 bases). The CDR3 is made up of 13 amino acids. The CDR3 region is CASSQGGQETQYF. The CDR3 DNA reads TGCGCCAGCAGCCAAGGGGGCCAAGAGACCCAGTACTTC.

This clonotype was seen ten or more times. The rearrangement joins TRBV4-2 to TRBJ2-3; 8 positions agree with TRBD1. Germline V gene data show CDR1 as LGHNA and CDR2 as YNFKEQ. The CDR3 runs 16 residues. V shed 4 bases and J 5 bases; nucleotides not matched to a gene: 11. The DNA for the CDR3 is TGTGCCAGCAGCCCATTCAGGGGGCAGTCCGAAGATACGCAGTATTTT. This sequence encodes CASSPFRGQSEDTQYF.

This clonotype was seen ten or more times. This chain uses TRBV4-3 with TRBJ2-1; D is unclear. V was pared by 5 bases and J by 8 bases, with 19 bases between. Per germline, CDR1 LGHNA and CDR2 YSLEER. This CDR3 comprises 15 residues. The CDR3: CASSETGSRVDEQFF. The DNA of the CDR3 is TGCGCCAGCAGCGAAACCGGGTCCCGGGTTGATGAGCAGTTCTTC.

This chain uses TRBV20-1 with TRBJ2-7; weak D call: TRBD2 (5 bases). The CDR3 runs 13 residues. Germline V CDR1 and CDR2: DFQATT, SNEGSKA (reference sequence). V gave up 0 bases and J gave up 3 bases, with 9 bases separating them. CDR3 sequence: CSARDSAVYEQYF. CDR3 coding DNA: TGCAGTGCTAGAGATAGCGCCGTCTACGAGCAGTACTTC.

This clonotype occurred a few times. This chain connects TRBV4-3 to TRBJ2-7; the D gene is possibly TRBD1 (6 bases). V was clipped by 1 base and J by 1 base, with 17 bases between them. Germline CDR1 LGHNA, CDR2 YSLEER. This CDR3 comprises 17 residues. CDR3 protein: CASSQAEDSDGSYEQYF. The DNA for the CDR3 is TGCGCCAGCAGCCAAGCAGAGGACAGTGATGGGTCCTACGAGCAGTACTTC.

This clonotype was seen ten or more times. The chain recombines TRBV9 with TRBJ2-3; a weak D match, TRBD2 (6 bases). The CDR3 runs to 14 residues. CDR1 and CDR2 (germline): SGDLS, YYNGEE. Trimming took off 2 bases at V and 5 bases at J, with 12 bases between the two ends. The CDR3 sequence: CASSVLGEEDTQYF. The CDR3 DNA is TGTGCCAGCAGCGTCTTAGGGGAGGAAGATACGCAGTATTTT.

This clonotype has more than one count but fewer than ten. The genes are TRBV20-1 and TRBJ2-1, with a possible D match to TRBD2 (6 bases). Germline V CDR1 and CDR2: DFQATT, SNEGSKA (reference sequence). Trimming left V 0 bases short and J 0 bases short, with 15 bases between. CDR3 length: 17 residues. In nucleotides, the CDR3 is TGCAGTGCTAGAGACGTGCGCGGGGCGAGCTCCTACAATGAGCAGTTCTTC. The encoded protein is CSARDVRGASSYNEQFF.

This clonotype was observed at least ten times. This sequence joins TRBV29-1 and TRBJ2-5; 8 bases fit TRBD2. The V gene's germline CDR1 is SQVTM and CDR2 ANQGSEA. CDR3 length: 12 amino acids. The trim removed 6 bases at V and 5 bases at J, leaving 5 bases unmatched. The CDR3 region has the DNA TGCAGCGTCCGGGAGGGGCCCGAGACCCAGTACTTC. It codes for CSVREGPETQYF.

This clonotype was seen a handful of times. The chain links TRBV21-1 to TRBJ2-1; the table's D gene call, TRBD1, was not cross checked with the DNA. TRBV21-1 is a recognized pseudogene. The CDR3 runs to 18 residues. CDR3 in DNA: TGTGCCAGCAGCTCATCTCCTCCGCGGAGGGGGCCCTACAATGAGCAGTTCTTC. Translation gives CASSSSPPRRGPYNEQFF.

The table lists this clonotype with many counts. The chain recombines TRBV29-1 with TRBJ1-1; D gene unclear. Deletions cut 6 bases from V and 0 bases from J, with 11 bases between. The CDR3 has 13 amino acids. The germline CDR1 and CDR2 sequences are SQVTM and ANQGSEA. This CDR3 is CSVHGLMNTEAFF. The CDR3 DNA sequence: TGCAGCGTCCACGGACTTATGAACACTGAAGCTTTCTTT.

The rearrangement uses TRBV20-1 and TRBJ2-2; D is undetermined. From germline, CDR1 is DFQATT and CDR2 SNEGSKA (reference sequence). This CDR3 is 14 amino acids long. V lost 5 bases and J 4 bases, leaving 14 bases between the germline ends. The CDR3 sequence: CSALYRLGTGELFF. The CDR3 region has the DNA TGCAGTGCTCTCTACCGATTAGGCACCGGGGAGCTGTTTTTT.

The J gene is TRBJ2-1, the V gene TRBV9; D is ambiguous. This CDR3 has 13 amino acids. Germline assignment: CDR1 SGDLS and CDR2 YYNGEE. V was trimmed by 4 bases and J by 8 bases, leaving 13 bases between them. The CDR3 protein is CASSRDESHEQFF. The CDR3 DNA follows: TGTGCCAGCAGCCGCGACGAATCCCATGAGCAGTTCTTC.

V and J are TRBV19 and TRBJ1-1; no clear D gene. V was pared by 7 bases and J by 4 bases, with 10 bases between. This CDR3 is 12 amino acids long. Germline V gene data show CDR1 as LNHDA and CDR2 as SQIVND (reference sequence). In DNA form, the CDR3 reads TGTGCCAGTAAGTCCGGGCCCACTGAAGCTTTCTTT. Amino acid sequence: CASKSGPTEAFF.

The genes are TRBV7-2 and TRBJ2-6; 7 bases align to TRBD1. CDR1 is SGHTA and CDR2 is FQGNSA in the germline V gene. Germline trimming cut 2 bases from V and 3 bases from J; bases unmatched to any gene: 7. There are 17 residues in the CDR3. The CDR3 DNA reads as TGTGCCAGCAGCTTACACAGGGGCAGTGTTGGGGCCAACGTCCTGACTTTC. Protein: CASSLHRGSVGANVLTF.